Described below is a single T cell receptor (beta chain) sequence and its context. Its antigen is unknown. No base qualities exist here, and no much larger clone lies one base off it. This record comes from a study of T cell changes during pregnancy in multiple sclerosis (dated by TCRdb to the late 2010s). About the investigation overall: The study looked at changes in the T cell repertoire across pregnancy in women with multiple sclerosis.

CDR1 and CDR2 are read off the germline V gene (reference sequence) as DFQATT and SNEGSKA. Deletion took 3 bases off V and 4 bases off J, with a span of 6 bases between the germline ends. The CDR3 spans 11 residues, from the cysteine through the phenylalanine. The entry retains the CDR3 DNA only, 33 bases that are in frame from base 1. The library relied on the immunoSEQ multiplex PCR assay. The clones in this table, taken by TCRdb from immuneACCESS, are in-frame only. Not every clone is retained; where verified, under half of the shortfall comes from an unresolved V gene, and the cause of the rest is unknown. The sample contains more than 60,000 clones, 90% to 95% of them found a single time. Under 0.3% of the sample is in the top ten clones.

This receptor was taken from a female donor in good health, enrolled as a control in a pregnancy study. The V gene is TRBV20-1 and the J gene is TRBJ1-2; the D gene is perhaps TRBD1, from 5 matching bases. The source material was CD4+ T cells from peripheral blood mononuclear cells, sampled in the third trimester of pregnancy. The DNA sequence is TGCAGTGCTAGGGGGGGCTATGGCTACACCTTC. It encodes CSARGGYGYTF.